This TCR beta chain stems from a study of cytomegalovirus exposure and HLA in healthy donors. Germline V lookup: CDR1 KGHSH, CDR2 LQKENI. The CDR3 spans 15 residues. V was clipped by 2 bases and J by 1 base, with 6 bases between them. Study results and caveats: Most TCR beta V segments were productive about 90% or about 30% of the time in an earlier analysis. Most observed TCR sequences were rare, whereas some public TCRs were detected in many donors. In vitro assays verified that three CMV-associated chains recognized CMV antigens specifically. Listed as cytomegalovirus-associated were 150 or so TCR beta chains.

The PCR employed 60 Vbeta primers together with 13 Jbeta primers. The assay was immunoSEQ multiplex PCR, and TCRdb's table has in-frame clones only and misses some. The table has 110,000 to 150,000 clones, just under 70% seen once. Comments on this clone: Its antigen is still unknown.

This chain links TRBV18 with TRBJ2-6; D is ambiguous. This TCR was recovered from a man aged 60 to 69 in good health and CMV-seronegative. Sequencing input: PBMCs. The DNA of the CDR3 is TGTGCCAGCTCACCATCACAGTCTGGGGCCAACGTCCTGACTTTC. This codes for CASSPSQSGANVLTF. Full variable domain (remainder filled in from reference TRBV18 and TRBJ2-6): NAGVMQNPRHLVRRRGQEARLRCSPMKGHSHVYWYRQLPEEGLKFMVYLQKENIIDESGMPKERFSAEFPKEGPSILRIQQVVRGDSAAYFCASSPSQSGANVLTFGAGSRLTVL.